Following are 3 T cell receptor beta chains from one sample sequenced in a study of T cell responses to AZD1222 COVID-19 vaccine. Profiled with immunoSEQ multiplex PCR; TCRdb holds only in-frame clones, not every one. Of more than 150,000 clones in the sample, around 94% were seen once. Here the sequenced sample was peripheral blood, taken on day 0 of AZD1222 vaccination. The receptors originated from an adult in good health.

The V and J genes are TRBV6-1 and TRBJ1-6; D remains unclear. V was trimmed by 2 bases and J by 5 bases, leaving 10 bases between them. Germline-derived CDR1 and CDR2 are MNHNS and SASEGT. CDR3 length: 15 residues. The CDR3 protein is CASSESHSHNSPLHF. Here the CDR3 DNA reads TGTGCCAGCAGTGAAAGTCACAGCCATAATTCACCCCTCCACTTT.

CDR3 coding DNA: TGCGCCAGCAGCTTGGAGGGGGGGCGCAGGAACACTGAAGCTTTCTTT. Translating gives CASSLEGGRRNTEAFF. V and J are TRBV5-1 and TRBJ1-1; possibly TRBD1 for D (6 bases). CDR1 and CDR2 (germline): SGHRS, YFSETQ. Trimming removed 0 bases at V and 1 base at J, with 13 bases between. This CDR3 has 16 amino acids. Variable domain in full (rest from reference TRBV5-1 and TRBJ1-1): KAGVTQTPRYLIKTRGQQVTLSCSPISGHRSVSWYQQTPGQGLQFLFEYFSETQRNKGNFPGRFSGRQFSNSRSEMNVSTLELGDSALYLCASSLEGGRRNTEAFFGQGTRLTVV.

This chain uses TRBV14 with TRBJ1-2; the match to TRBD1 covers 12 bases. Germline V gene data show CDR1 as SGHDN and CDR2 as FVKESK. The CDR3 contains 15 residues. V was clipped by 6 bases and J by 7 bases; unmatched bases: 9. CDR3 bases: TGTGCCAGCAGTCATCGGGGACAGGGGGCTACTGGCTACACCTTC. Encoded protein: CASSHRGQGATGYTF.